This T cell receptor (beta chain) was captured by sequencing in a study of T cells in Graves' hyperthyroidism and ophthalmopathy. Study conclusions and caveats: Within blood appeared most thyroid clonotypes that had expanded above 0.001.

There are a few counts of this clonotype. Its target is not known. The CDR3 has 17 amino acids. With 1 base removed from V and 0 bases from J, the gap between germline ends came to 13 bases. Germline loops: CDR1 SGHTA, CDR2 FQGNSA. Researchers took RNA transcripts and amplified the TCR beta CDR3 regions from them. The TCR CDR3 was amplified in a first-round RT-PCR using the HTBI primer set. TCRdb passed the multiplex PCR reads through MiXCR, listing each CDR3 protein once. The table lists 500,000 to 650,000 distinct CDR3 sequences, 15% to 20% of them singletons, with about 50% in the top ten. The TCR was taken from a middle-aged man with Graves' ophthalmopathy. Sequenced sample: blood. V is TRBV7-2 and J is TRBJ2-1; either TRBD1 or TRBD2 may fit D (6 bases each). This CDR3 is CASSLGSGAGSYNEQFF. CDR3 DNA: TGTGCCAGCAGCTTAGGATCGGGGGCCGGCTCCTACAATGAGCAGTTCTTC.